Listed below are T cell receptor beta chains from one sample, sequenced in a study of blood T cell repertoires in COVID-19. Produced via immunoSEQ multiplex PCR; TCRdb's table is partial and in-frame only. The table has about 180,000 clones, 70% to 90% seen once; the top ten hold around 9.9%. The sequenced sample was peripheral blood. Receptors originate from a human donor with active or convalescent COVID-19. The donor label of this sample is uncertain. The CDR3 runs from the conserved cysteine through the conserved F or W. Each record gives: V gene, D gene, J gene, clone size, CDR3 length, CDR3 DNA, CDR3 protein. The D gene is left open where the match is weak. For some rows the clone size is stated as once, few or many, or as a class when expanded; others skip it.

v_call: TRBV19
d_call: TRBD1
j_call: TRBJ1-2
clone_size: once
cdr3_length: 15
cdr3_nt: TGTGGAAGCTTGGACAGGGCCGGAGCTAACTATGGCTACACCTTC
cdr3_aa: CGSLDRAGANYGYTF

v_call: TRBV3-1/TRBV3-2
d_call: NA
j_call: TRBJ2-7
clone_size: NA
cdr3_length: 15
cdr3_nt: TGTGCCAGCAGCCAAGGGGGGCTAGTGGGAAATGAGCAGTACTTC
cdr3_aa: CASSQGGLVGNEQYF

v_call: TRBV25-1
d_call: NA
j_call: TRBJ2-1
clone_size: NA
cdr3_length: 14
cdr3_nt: TGTGCCAGCAGTCTAGCCGGTTCCTACAATGAGCAGTTCTTC
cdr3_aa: CASSLAGSYNEQFF

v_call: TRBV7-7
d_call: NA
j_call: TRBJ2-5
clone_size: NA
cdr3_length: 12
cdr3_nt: TGTGCTAGCAGCCCTACAGGCCAGACCCAGTACTTC
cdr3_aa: CASSPTGQTQYF

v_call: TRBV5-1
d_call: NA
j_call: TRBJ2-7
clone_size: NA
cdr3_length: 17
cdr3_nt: TGCGCCAGCACTGGGTACGGATCTTATTCTAGCTCCTACGAGCAGTACTTC
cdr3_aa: CASTGYGSYSSSYEQYF

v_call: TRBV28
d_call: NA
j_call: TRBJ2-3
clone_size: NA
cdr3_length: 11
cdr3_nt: TGTGCCAGCAGTTCTCCAGATACGCAGTATTTT
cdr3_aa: CASSSPDTQYF

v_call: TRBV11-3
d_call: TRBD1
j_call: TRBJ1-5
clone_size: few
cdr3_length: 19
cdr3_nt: TGTGCCAGCAGCTCGGGACAGGGGCTAACCATTTTTAGCAATCAGCCCCAGCATTTT
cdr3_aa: CASSSGQGLTIFSNQPQHF

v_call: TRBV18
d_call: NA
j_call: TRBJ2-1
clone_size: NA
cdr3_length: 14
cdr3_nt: TGTGCCAGCTCAGCGGACAGATCCTACAATGAGCAGTTCTTC
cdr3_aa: CASSADRSYNEQFF

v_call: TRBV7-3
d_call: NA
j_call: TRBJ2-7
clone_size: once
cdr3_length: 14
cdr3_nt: TGTGCCAGCAGCTTGGGCCATCAGGGCTACGAGCAGTACTTC
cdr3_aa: CASSLGHQGYEQYF

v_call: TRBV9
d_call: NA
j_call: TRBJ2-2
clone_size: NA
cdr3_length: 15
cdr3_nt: TGTGCCAGCAGCGTAGAGTGGTCCGGCACCGGGGAGCTGTTTTTT
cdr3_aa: CASSVEWSGTGELFF

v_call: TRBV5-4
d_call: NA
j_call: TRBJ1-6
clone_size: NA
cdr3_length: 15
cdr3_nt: TGTGCCAGCAGCGAAACCCCCCTCACAAATTCACCCCTCCACTTT
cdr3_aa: CASSETPLTNSPLHF

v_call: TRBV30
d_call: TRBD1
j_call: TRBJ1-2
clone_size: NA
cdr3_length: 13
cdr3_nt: TGTGCCTGGATATATCCCCACAGGGGCGGCTACACCTTC
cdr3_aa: CAWIYPHRGGYTF

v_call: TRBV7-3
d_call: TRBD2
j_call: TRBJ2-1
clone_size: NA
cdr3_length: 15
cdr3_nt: TGTGCCAGCAGCTTCCCGGGGACTAGGAGCAATGAGCAGTTCTTC
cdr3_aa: CASSFPGTRSNEQFF

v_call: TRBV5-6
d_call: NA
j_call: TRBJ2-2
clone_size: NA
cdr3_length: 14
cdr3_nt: TGTGCCAGCAGCTTTAGAGGGGGCACCGGGGAGCTGTTTTTT
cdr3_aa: CASSFRGGTGELFF

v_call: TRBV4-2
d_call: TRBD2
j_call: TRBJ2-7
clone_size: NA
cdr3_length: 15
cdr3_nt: TGTGCCAGCAGCCAGCCTCTAGCGGGACCGAACGAGCAGTACTTC
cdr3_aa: CASSQPLAGPNEQYF

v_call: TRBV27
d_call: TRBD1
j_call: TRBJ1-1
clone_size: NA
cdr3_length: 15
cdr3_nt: TGTGCCAGCAGTTCCCGACAGGGTGGAACCACTGAAGCTTTCTTT
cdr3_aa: CASSSRQGGTTEAFF

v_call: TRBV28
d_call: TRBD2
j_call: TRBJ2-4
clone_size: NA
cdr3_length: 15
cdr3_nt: TGTGCCAGCACCGACCTACTAGCGGGAGGCGGCATTCAGTACTTC
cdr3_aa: CASTDLLAGGGIQYF

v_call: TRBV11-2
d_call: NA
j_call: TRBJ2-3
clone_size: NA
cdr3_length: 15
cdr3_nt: TGTGCCAGCAGCTTAAGAGGAGGCAGCACAGATACGCAGTATTTT
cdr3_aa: CASSLRGGSTDTQYF

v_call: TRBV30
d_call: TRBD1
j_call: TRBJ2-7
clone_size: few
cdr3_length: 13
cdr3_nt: TGTGCCTGGAGCCGGACAGGGAAGTACGAGCAGTACTTC
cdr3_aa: CAWSRTGKYEQYF

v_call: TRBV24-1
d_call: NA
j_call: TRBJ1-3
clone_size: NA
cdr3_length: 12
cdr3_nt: TGTGCCACCAGTGAAAGCGGGAACACCATATATTTT
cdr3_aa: CATSESGNTIYF

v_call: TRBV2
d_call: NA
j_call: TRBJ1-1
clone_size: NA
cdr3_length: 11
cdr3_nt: TGTGCCAGCAGTTTACAGGTAGAGGCTTTCTTT
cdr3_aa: CASSLQVEAFF

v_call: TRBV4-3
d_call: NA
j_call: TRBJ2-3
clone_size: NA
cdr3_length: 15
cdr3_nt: TGCGCCAGCAGCCCGAAGTTACGAGGTGCAGATACGCAGTATTTT
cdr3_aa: CASSPKLRGADTQYF

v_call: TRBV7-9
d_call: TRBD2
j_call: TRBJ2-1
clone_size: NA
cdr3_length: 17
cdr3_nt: TGTGCCAGCAGCTTAGCCCTGGGGACTACCTATTACAATGAGCAGTTCTTC
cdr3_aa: CASSLALGTTYYNEQFF

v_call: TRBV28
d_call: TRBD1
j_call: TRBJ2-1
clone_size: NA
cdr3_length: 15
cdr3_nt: TGTGCCAGCAGTTGGGGAGACAGGGTCCACAATGAGCAGTTCTTC
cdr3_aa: CASSWGDRVHNEQFF

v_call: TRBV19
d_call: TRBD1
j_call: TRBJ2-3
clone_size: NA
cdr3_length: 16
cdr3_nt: TGTGCCAGTAGTAGCCCTAGGGGGCTATTCACAGATACGCAGTATTTT
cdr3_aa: CASSSPRGLFTDTQYF

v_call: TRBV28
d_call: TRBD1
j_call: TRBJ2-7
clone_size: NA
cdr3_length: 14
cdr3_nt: TGTGCCAGCAGTTCCGACAGGGGGGACTACGAGCAGTACTTC
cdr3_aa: CASSSDRGDYEQYF

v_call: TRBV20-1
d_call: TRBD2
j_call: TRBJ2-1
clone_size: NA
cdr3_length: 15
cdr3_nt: TGCAGTGCTAGTGGTAGCGGGGACTCCTACAATGAGCAGTTCTTC
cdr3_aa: CSASGSGDSYNEQFF

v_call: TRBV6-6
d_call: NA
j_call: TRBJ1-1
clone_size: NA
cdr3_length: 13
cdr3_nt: TGTGCCAGCAGGACCGGCGGGGGTACTGAAGCTTTCTTT
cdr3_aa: CASRTGGGTEAFF

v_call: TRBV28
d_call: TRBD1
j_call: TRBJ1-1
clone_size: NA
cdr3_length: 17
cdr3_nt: TGTGCCAGCAGTTCCCCCCAGGGGGCCTCCGAACAAGGTGAAGCTTTCTTT
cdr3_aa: CASSSPQGASEQGEAFF

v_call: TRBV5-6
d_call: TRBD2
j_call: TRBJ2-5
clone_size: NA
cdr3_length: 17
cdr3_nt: TGTGCCAGCAGCAGAGGACTAGCGGGGTTAGATCCTGAGACCCAGTACTTC
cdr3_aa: CASSRGLAGLDPETQYF

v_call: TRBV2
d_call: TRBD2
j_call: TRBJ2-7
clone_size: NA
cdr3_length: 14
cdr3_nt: TGTGCCAGCTGCCCCAGACTAGCCGGGTACGAGCAGTACTTC
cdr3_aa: CASCPRLAGYEQYF

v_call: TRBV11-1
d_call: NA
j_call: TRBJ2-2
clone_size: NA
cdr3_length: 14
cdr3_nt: TGTGCCAGCAGCTCACAGGGTTCCACCGGGGAGCTGTTTTTT
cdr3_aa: CASSSQGSTGELFF

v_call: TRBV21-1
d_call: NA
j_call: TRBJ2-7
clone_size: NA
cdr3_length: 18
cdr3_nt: TGTGCCAGCAGCCGGCCTCGCAGGGTGGGGGAGGGGGTATACGAGCAGTACTTC
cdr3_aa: CASSRPRRVGEGVYEQYF

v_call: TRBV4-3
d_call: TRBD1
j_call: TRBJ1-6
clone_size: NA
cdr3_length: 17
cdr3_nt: TGCGCCAGCAGCCAAGATCTCCCGGGACAGGGTATTTCACCCCTCCACTTT
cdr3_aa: CASSQDLPGQGISPLHF

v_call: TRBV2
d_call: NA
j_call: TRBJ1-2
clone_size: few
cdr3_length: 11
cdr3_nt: TGTGCCAGCGGGGAGACGGCGAGGAACACCTTC
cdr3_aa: CASGETARNTF

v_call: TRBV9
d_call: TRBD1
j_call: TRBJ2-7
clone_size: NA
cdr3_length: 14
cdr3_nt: TGTGCCAGCAGCCTGGGACAGGGAATGTACGAGCAGTACTTC
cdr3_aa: CASSLGQGMYEQYF

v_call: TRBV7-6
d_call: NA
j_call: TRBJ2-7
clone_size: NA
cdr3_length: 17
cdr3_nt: TGTGCCAGCAGCTTAGCCCGGCGGGGCATTAGCTCCTACGAGCAGTACTTC
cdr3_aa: CASSLARRGISSYEQYF

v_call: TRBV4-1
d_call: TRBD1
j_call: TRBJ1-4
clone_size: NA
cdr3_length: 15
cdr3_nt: TGCGCCAGCAGCCAGACAGGGGGCATGAGTGAAAAACTGTTTTTT
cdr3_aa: CASSQTGGMSEKLFF

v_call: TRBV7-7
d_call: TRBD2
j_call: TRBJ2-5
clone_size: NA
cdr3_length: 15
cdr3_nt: TGTGCTAGCAGCTTGGATAGCGGGAGTGGAGAGACCCAGTACTTC
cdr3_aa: CASSLDSGSGETQYF

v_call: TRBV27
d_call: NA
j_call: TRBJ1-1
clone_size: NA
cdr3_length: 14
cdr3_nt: TGTGCCACCCCCTTGGGGCTAATGCGCACTGAAGCTTTCTTT
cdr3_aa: CATPLGLMRTEAFF

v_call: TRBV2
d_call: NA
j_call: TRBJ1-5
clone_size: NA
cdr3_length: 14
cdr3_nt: TGTGCCAGCAGTGGGGGCTGGAGCAATCAGCCCCAGCATTTT
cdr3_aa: CASSGGWSNQPQHF

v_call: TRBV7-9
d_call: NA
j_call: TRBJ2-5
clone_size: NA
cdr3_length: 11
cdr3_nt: TGTGCCAGCAGCGTATTCCCGACCCAGTACTTC
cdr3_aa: CASSVFPTQYF

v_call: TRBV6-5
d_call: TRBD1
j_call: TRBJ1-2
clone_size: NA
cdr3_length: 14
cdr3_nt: TGTGCCAGCAGTTCCTACAGGGGTTCTAATGGCTACACCTTC
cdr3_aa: CASSSYRGSNGYTF

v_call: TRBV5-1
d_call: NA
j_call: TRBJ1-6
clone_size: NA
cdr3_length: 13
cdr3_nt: TGCGCCAGCAGCATTGGACTTAATTCACCCCTCCACTTT
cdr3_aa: CASSIGLNSPLHF

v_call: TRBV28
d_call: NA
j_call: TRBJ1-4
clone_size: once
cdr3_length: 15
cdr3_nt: TGTGCCAGCAGCGGGCCCCGGGAATCTAATGAAAAACTGTTTTTT
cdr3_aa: CASSGPRESNEKLFF

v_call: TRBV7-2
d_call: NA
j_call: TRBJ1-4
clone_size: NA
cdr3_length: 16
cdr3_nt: TGTGCCAGCAGCTTGCACGGCGGGTTTGCTAATGAAAAACTGTTTTTT
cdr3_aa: CASSLHGGFANEKLFF

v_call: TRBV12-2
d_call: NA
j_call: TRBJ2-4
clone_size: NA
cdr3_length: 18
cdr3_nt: TGTGCAAGTCGCGCAGGAACTAGCGGGAGTGCCGCCAAAAACATTCAGTACTTC
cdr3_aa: CASRAGTSGSAAKNIQYF

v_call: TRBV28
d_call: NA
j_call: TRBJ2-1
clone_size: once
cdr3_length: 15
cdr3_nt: TGTGCCAGCACCCTTGGGGCTAACTGGTATGGTGAGCAGTTCTTC
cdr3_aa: CASTLGANWYGEQFF

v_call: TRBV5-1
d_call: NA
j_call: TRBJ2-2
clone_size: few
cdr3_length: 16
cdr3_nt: TGCGCCAGCAGCTTGGCGAGCGGCGCGAACACCGGGGAGCTGTTTTTT
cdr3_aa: CASSLASGANTGELFF

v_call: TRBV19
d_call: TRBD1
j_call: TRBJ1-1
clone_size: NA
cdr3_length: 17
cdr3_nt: TGTGCCAGTAACATCGGGACAGGGGCCGTGTTGAACACTGAAGCTTTCTTT
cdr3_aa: CASNIGTGAVLNTEAFF